What follows is one TCR beta chain and its context. The CDR3 consists of 18 residues. From germline, CDR1 is LGHNA and CDR2 YSLEER. The J segment lost 2 bases and the V segment lost 0 bases, leaving 10 bases of the junction unmatched. TCRdb's table, derived via immunoSEQ multiplex PCR, lists solely in-frame clones and lacks some. The data contain tens of thousands of clones, 75% to 95% of them singletons. This sample is drawn from a study of T cell changes during pregnancy in multiple sclerosis. V and J are TRBV4-3 and TRBJ2-3; the match to TRBD2 covers 8 bases. The starting material was peripheral blood, obtained after pregnancy. This sequence was found in a female donor in good health, enrolled as a control in a pregnancy study. This CDR3 is CASSQDTLLAGLTDTQYF. The CDR3 DNA reads TGCGCCAGCAGCCAAGATACCTTGCTAGCGGGCCTCACAGATACGCAGTATTTT.